Following are 19 T cell receptor beta chains from one sample sequenced in a study of cytomegalovirus exposure and HLA in healthy donors. The PCR ran on 60 Vbeta and 13 Jbeta primers. Sequencing used immunoSEQ multiplex PCR; TCRdb keeps in-frame clones, though not all of them. The sample shows tens of thousands of clones, and 4% to 5.5% sits with its ten largest clones. Sequencing used PBMCs. These receptors all stem from a woman aged 40 to 49 in good health and CMV-seropositive.

The chain employs TRBV7-9 and TRBJ2-5; 11 bases are shared with TRBD2. This CDR3 is built from 19 residues. J gave up 3 bases and V 4 bases, and 16 bases lay outside the gene matches. Per germline, CDR1 SEHNR and CDR2 FQNEAQ (reference sequence). CDR3: CASSSSGAFTSGREETQYF. The CDR3 region has the DNA TGTGCCAGCAGCTCTTCAGGCGCGTTTACTAGCGGGAGAGAAGAGACCCAGTACTTC.

The chain has TRBV9 and TRBJ2-3; 10 bases are a match to TRBD2. Germline CDR1 SGDLS, CDR2 YYNGEE. J was trimmed by 3 bases and V by 4 bases; bases with no gene match: 2. The CDR3 totals 14 residues. Here the CDR3 reads CASSRLAGTDTQYF. The CDR3 DNA sequence: TGTGCCAGCAGCAGACTAGCGGGTACAGATACGCAGTATTTT. Based on the CDR3 plus reference TRBV9 and TRBJ2-3, the full variable domain is DSGVTQTPKHLITATGQRVTLRCSPRSGDLSVYWYQQSLDQGLQFLIQYYNGEERAKGNILERFSAQQFPDLHSELNLSSLELGDSALYFCASSRLAGTDTQYFGPGTRLTVL.

The rearrangement joins TRBV6-1 to TRBJ2-1; 11 bases line up with TRBD2. In germline, CDR1 is MNHNS, CDR2 SASEGT. The junction had 14 bases not matched to a gene; V was cut back by 3 bases and J by 4 bases. The CDR3 has 19 residues. This CDR3 reads CASSDSRQIGTSGYNEQFF. In DNA, the CDR3 is TGTGCCAGCAGTGATTCGCGACAGATCGGGACTAGCGGTTACAATGAGCAGTTCTTC.

The chain uses TRBV14 and TRBJ2-7; D is perhaps TRBD1 (6 bases). V lost 1 base and J lost 10, with 20 bases in between. This CDR3 comprises 15 residues. In germline, CDR1 is SGHDN, CDR2 FVKESK. The CDR3, as DNA: TGTGCCAGCAGCCAAGGGTCCTGGACAGCCAATTCCCAGTACTTC. Translating it yields CASSQGSWTANSQYF. The full variable domain, with the rest looked up from reference TRBV14 and TRBJ2-7, is EAGVTQFPSHSVIEKGQTVTLRCDPISGHDNLYWYRRVMGKEIKFLLHFVKESKQDESGMPNNRFLAERTGGTYSTLKVQPAELEDSGVYFCASSQGSWTANSQYFGPGTRLTVT.

This chain links TRBV2 with TRBJ2-7; 7 bases are a match to TRBD1. Unmatched junction bases numbered 9, after V lost 8 bases and J lost 2 bases. The length of the CDR3 is 14 residues. Germline CDR1 SNHLY, CDR2 FYNNEI. The CDR3 DNA is TGTGCCAGCGACCCCGGGACAGAGACCTACGAGCAGTACTTC. Translation gives CASDPGTETYEQYF.

The chain recombines TRBV11-3 with TRBJ1-1; 9 nucleotides line up with TRBD1. With 1 base clipped from V and 1 base from J, the junction kept 1 base outside the gene matches. This CDR3 is built from 15 residues. Germline CDR1 and CDR2: SGHNT and YENEEA. The DNA for the CDR3 is TGTGCCAGCAGCTTAGGGGGACAGGGGAACACTGAAGCTTTCTTT. Protein: CASSLGGQGNTEAFF.

V usage is TRBV6-5 and J usage is TRBJ2-3; the match to TRBD2 covers 13 bases. CDR1 is MNHEY, CDR2 SVGAGI, per germline. With V trimmed by 4 bases and J by 5 bases, 3 bases remained unmatched. The CDR3 is 15 residues long. The CDR3 region is CASSWGLAGKDTQYF. CDR3 nucleotide sequence: TGTGCCAGCAGTTGGGGACTAGCGGGAAAAGATACGCAGTATTTT.

The genes are TRBV7-2 and TRBJ2-7; 7 bases map to TRBD2. Trimming removed 2 bases from V and 4 bases from J; junction bases left unmatched: 5. The germline V gene encodes CDR1 SGHTA and CDR2 FQGNSA. The CDR3 has 14 amino acids. The CDR3 nucleotides are TGTGCCAGCAGCTTAAGTCTAGCGGTTTACGAGCAGTACTTC. It yields the protein CASSLSLAVYEQYF.

The chain is built from TRBV5-4 and TRBJ2-1; D is perhaps TRBD2 (6 bases). V lost 4 bases, J lost 0 bases, and 11 bases lay in between. Germline lookup yields CDR1 SGHNT and CDR2 YYREEE (reference sequence). CDR3 size: 15 residues. The CDR3 here is CASSQQGLSYNEQFF. In DNA, the CDR3 is TGTGCCAGCAGCCAGCAGGGACTCTCCTACAATGAGCAGTTCTTC.

The CDR3 DNA reads as TGTGCCACCTCGTTCCAAGAGACCCAGTACTTC. It specifies CATSFQETQYF. V is TRBV10-3 and J is TRBJ2-5; D remains ambiguous. The CDR3 consists of 11 residues. Germline V CDR1 and CDR2: ENHRY, SYGVKD. Trimming shortened V by 10 bases and J by 1 base, and 7 bases separated the two germline ends.

The chain is built from TRBV7-9 and TRBJ2-1, with 12 positions matching TRBD2. Germline values: CDR1 SEHNR, CDR2 FQNEAQ (reference sequence). Trimming removed 4 bases from V and 3 bases from J; junction bases left unmatched: 1. The CDR3 spans 15 residues. As DNA, the CDR3 is TGTGCCAGCAGCTCGGGACTAGCGGGCTACAATGAGCAGTTCTTC. As protein: CASSSGLAGYNEQFF.

This chain joins TRBV7-9 and TRBJ2-7, with 12 bases aligning to TRBD2. The germline gives CDR1 SEHNR, CDR2 FQNEAQ (reference sequence). The CDR3 has 14 amino acids. The junction had 7 bases not matched to a gene; V was cut back by 8 bases and J by 5 bases. This chain's CDR3 is CASEPGLAGNEQYF. CDR3 in DNA: TGTGCCAGCGAACCTGGACTAGCGGGAAACGAGCAGTACTTC.

J is TRBJ1-1 and V is TRBV4-1; the D is unclear. Germline V CDR1 and CDR2: MGHRA, YSYEKL. Trimming took off 2 bases at V and 1 base at J, with 23 bases between the two ends. The CDR3 contains 19 residues. The chain's CDR3 is CASSQIRLRARRWNTEAFF. The CDR3 DNA is TGCGCCAGCAGCCAAATTCGACTCCGGGCCCGGAGGTGGAACACTGAAGCTTTCTTT.

This rearrangement joins TRBV11-2 to TRBJ1-2; D call uncertain. This CDR3 spans 13 amino acids. The V end was cut by 3 bases, the J end by 0 bases, with 5 bases between. The germline CDR1 and CDR2 sequences are SGHAT and FQNNGV. CDR3 sequence: CASSLRANYGYTF. CDR3 DNA: TGTGCCAGCAGCTTGAGAGCTAACTATGGCTACACCTTC.

The rearrangement uses TRBV10-3 and TRBJ1-2, with TRBD1 identical over 7 bases. Germline CDR1 ENHRY, CDR2 SYGVKD. After removal of 4 bases from V and 8 bases from J, the junction contained 10 bases not matched to a gene. The CDR3 is made up of 14 amino acids. The CDR3 region is CAISAQGQQDGYTF. The CDR3 nucleotides are TGTGCCATCAGTGCACAGGGACAGCAGGACGGCTACACCTTC.

This chain joins TRBV5-4 and TRBJ2-2, with TRBD2 identical over 9 bases. Trimming cost V 4 bases and J 6 bases; bases outside gene matches: 7. Germline V gene lookup returns CDR1 SGHNT and CDR2 YYREEE (reference sequence). CDR3 size: 15 residues. The CDR3 sequence is CASSPRGGGPGELFF. The CDR3 DNA sequence: TGTGCCAGCAGCCCTCGCGGGGGGGGCCCCGGGGAGCTGTTTTTT.

For the CDR3, the DNA is TGTGCCAGCTCACCTACCCGGGACAACTACAATGAGCAGTTCTTC. This gives the protein CASSPTRDNYNEQFF. The chain has TRBV18 and TRBJ2-1; tentatively, D is TRBD1 (6 bases). Germline CDR1 reads KGHSH; CDR2 reads LQKENI. The CDR3 consists of 15 residues. Trimming stripped 3 bases from V and 3 bases from J, with 12 bases between.

The chain recombines TRBV5-1 with TRBJ1-4; 9 bases map to TRBD1. Per germline, CDR1 SGHRS and CDR2 YFSETQ. This CDR3 is built from 14 residues. The V and J ends lost 3 bases and 3 bases, in that order; junction bases with no gene match: 0. DNA of the CDR3: TGCGCCAGCAGCTGGGACAGGGCTAATGAAAAACTGTTTTTT. Translated, it gives CASSWDRANEKLFF.

J is TRBJ1-5 and V is TRBV7-2; no firm D call. The CDR3 length is 17 residues. Germline CDR1 SGHTA, CDR2 FQGNSA. V was shortened by 1 base and J by 0 bases, with 13 bases between the two germline ends. The CDR3 loop is CASSLVGTGYSNQPQHF. The CDR3 DNA sequence: TGTGCCAGCAGCTTAGTAGGCACCGGGTATAGCAATCAGCCCCAGCATTTT. Drawing the rest from reference TRBV7-2 and TRBJ1-5, the complete variable domain is GAGVSQSPSNKVTEKGKDVELRCDPISGHTALYWYRQSLGQGLEFLIYFQGNSAPDKSGLPSDRFSAERTGGSVSTLTIQRTQQEDSAVYLCASSLVGTGYSNQPQHFGDGTRLSIL.